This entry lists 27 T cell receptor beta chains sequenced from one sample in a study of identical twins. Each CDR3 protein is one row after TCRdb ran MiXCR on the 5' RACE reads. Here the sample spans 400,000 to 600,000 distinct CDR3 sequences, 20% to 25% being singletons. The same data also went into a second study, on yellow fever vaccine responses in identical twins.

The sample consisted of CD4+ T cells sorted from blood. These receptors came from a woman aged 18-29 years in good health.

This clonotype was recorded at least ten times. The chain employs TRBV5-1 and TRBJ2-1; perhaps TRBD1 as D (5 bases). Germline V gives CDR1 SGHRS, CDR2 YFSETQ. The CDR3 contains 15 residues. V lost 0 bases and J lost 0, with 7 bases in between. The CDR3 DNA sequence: TGCGCCAGCAGCTTGGAAGGGGACTCCTACAATGAGCAGTTCTTC. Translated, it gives CASSLEGDSYNEQFF. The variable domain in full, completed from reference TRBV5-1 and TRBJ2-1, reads KAGVTQTPRYLIKTRGQQVTLSCSPISGHRSVSWYQQTPGQGLQFLFEYFSETQRNKGNFPGRFSGRQFSNSRSEMNVSTLELGDSALYLCASSLEGDSYNEQFFGPGTRLTVL.

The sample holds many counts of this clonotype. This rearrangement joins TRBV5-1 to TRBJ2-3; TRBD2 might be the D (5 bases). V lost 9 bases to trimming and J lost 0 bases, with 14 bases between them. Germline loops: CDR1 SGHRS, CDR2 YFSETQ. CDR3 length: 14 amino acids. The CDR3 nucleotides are TGCGCCAACGGCTGGCTAGCCAGCACAGATACGCAGTATTTT. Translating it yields CANGWLASTDTQYF. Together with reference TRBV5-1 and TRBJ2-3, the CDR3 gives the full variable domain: KAGVTQTPRYLIKTRGQQVTLSCSPISGHRSVSWYQQTPGQGLQFLFEYFSETQRNKGNFPGRFSGRQFSNSRSEMNVSTLELGDSALYLCANGWLASTDTQYFGPGTRLTVL.

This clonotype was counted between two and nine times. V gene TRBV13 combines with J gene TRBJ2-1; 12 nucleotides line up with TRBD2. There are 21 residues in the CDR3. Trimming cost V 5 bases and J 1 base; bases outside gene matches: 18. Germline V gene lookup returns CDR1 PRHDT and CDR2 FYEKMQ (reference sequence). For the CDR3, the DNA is TGTGCCAGCAGCCGAACTACCCGAGTGACTAGCGGGGGCGTATCCTACAATGAGCAGTTCTTC. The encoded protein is CASSRTTRVTSGGVSYNEQFF.

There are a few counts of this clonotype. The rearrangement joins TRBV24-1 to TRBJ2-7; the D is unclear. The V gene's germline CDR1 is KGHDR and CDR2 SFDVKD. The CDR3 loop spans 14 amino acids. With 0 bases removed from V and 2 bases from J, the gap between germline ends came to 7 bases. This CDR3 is CATSDLYRPYEQYF. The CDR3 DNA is TGTGCCACCAGTGATTTGTACAGACCCTACGAGCAGTACTTC.

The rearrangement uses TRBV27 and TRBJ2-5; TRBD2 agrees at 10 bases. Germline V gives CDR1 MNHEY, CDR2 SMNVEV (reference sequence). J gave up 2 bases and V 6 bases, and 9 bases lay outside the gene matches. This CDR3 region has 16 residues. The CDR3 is CASSRIAGGPQETQYF. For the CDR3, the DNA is TGTGCCAGCAGCAGGATAGCGGGGGGCCCTCAAGAGACCCAGTACTTC.

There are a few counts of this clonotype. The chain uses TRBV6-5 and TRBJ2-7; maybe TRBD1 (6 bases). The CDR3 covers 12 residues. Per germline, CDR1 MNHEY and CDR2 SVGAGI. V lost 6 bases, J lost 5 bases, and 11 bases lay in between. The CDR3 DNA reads TGTGCCAGCAGGAACAGGGCCCACGAGCAGTACTTC. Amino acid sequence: CASRNRAHEQYF.

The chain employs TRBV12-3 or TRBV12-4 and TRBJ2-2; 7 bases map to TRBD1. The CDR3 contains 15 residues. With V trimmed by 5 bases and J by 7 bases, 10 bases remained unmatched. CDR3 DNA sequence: TGTGCCAGCAGTCCTCGGACAGGAGGCAGCGGGGAGCTGTTTTTT. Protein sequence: CASSPRTGGSGELFF.

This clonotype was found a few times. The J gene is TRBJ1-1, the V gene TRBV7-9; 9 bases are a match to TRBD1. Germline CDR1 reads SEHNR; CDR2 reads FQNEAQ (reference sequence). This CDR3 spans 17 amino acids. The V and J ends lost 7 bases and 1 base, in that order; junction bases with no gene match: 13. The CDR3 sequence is CASTKTGGWGANTEAFF. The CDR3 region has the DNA TGTGCCAGCACCAAGACAGGGGGATGGGGGGCGAACACTGAAGCTTTCTTT.

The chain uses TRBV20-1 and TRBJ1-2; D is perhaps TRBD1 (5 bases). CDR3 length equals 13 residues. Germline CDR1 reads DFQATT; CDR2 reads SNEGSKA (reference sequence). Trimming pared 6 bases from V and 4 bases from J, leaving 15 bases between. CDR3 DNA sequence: TGCAGTGCCGGGACGTCGGCCTCCTATGGCTACACCTTC. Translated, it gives CSAGTSASYGYTF.

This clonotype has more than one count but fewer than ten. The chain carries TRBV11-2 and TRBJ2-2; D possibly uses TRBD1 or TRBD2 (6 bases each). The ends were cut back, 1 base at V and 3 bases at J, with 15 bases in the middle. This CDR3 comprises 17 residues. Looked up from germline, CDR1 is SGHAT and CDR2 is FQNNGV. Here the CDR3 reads CASSLGLGGPDTGELFF. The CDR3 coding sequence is TGTGCCAGCAGCTTAGGTTTGGGGGGCCCAGACACCGGGGAGCTGTTTTTT.

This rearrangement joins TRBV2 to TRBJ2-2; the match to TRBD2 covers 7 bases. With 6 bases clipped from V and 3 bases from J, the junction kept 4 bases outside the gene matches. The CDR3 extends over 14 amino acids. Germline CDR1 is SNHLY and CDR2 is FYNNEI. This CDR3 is CASRHTSDTGELFF. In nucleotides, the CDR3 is TGTGCCAGCAGACACACTAGCGACACCGGGGAGCTGTTTTTT.

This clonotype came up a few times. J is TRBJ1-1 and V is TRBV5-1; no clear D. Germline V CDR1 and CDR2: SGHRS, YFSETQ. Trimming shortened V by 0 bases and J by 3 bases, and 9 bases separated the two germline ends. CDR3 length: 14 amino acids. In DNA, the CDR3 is TGCGCCAGCAGCTTGGTCCAGGTCGACACTGAAGCTTTCTTT. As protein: CASSLVQVDTEAFF.

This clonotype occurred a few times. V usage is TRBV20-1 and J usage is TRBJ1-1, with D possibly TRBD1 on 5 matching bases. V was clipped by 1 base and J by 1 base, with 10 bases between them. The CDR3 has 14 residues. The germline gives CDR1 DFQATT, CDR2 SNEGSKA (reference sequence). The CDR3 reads CSARGSDRNTEAFF. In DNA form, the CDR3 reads TGCAGTGCTAGAGGGTCCGACAGGAACACTGAAGCTTTCTTT.

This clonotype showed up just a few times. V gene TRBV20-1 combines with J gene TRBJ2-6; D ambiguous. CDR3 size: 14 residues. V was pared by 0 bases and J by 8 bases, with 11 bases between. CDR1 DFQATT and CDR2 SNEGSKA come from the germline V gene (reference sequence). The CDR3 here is CSARDPGSPNVLTF. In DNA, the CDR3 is TGCAGTGCTAGAGATCCCGGGTCCCCCAACGTCCTGACTTTC.

CDR3 bases: TGTGCCAGCAGCCGAATGAATCAGCCCCAGCATTTT. It is translated as CASSRMNQPQHF. This chain links TRBV13 with TRBJ1-5; unclear D gene. This CDR3 has 12 amino acids. CDR1 PRHDT and CDR2 FYEKMQ come from the germline V gene (reference sequence). The germline V and J ends were trimmed by 5 bases and 4 bases, with 6 bases remaining between them.

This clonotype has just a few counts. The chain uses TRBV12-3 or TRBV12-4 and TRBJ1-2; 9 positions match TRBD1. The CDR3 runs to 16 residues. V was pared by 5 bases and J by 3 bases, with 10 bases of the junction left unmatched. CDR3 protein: CASSTGTGYQDYGYTF. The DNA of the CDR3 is TGTGCCAGCAGTACAGGGACAGGGTATCAGGACTATGGCTACACCTTC.

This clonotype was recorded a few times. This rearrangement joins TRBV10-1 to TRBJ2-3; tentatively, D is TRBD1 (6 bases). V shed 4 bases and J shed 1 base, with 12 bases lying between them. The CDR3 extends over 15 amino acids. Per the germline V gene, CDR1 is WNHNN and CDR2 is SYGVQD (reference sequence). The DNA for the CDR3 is TGCGCCAGCAGTGGGGGACAACACCGCACAGATACGCAGTATTTT. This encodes CASSGGQHRTDTQYF.

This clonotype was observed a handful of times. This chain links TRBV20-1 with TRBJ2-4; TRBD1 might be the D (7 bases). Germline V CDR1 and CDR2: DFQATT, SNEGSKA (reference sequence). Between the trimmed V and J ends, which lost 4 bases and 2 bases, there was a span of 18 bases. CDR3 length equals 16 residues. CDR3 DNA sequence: TGCAGTGCTAAAGCCCCAGGGGGGCCCTCCAAAAACATTCAGTACTTC. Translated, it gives CSAKAPGGPSKNIQYF.

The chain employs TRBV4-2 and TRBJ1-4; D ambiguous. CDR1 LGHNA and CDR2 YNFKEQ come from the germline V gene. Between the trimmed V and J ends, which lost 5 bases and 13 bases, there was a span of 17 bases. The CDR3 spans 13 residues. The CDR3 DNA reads TGTGCCAGCAGCACGACGCCCCCGGATAGACTGTTTTTT. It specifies CASSTTPPDRLFF.

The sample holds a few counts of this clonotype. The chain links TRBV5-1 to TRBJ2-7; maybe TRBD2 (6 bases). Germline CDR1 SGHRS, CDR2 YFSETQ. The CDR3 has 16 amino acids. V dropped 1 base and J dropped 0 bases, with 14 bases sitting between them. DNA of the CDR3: TGCGCCAGCAGCTTGAGAGAACGGGGGAGCTCCTACGAGCAGTACTTC. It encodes CASSLRERGSSYEQYF.

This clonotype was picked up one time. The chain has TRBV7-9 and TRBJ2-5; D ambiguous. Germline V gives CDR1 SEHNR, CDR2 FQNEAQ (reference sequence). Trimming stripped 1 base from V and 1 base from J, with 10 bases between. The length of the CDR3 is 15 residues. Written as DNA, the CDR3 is TGTGCCAGCAGCTTAGTTGGGCTCTTCCAAGAGACCCAGTACTTC. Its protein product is CASSLVGLFQETQYF.

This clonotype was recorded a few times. CDR3 region: CASNPGTGGYEQYF. The CDR3 nucleotides read TGTGCCAGCAACCCCGGGACAGGGGGATACGAGCAGTACTTC. The J gene is TRBJ2-7, the V gene TRBV2, with 11 bases aligning to TRBD1. With V trimmed by 7 bases and J by 4 bases, 6 bases remained unmatched. Germline V gene data show CDR1 as SNHLY and CDR2 as FYNNEI. The CDR3 is 14 amino acids.

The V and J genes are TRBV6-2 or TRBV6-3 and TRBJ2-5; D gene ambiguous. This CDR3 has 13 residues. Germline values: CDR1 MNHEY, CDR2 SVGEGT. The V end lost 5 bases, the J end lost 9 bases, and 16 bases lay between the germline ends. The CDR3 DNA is TGTGCCAGCAGTCCCGGCAGGTCCGCGGCCCAGTACTTC. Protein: CASSPGRSAAQYF.

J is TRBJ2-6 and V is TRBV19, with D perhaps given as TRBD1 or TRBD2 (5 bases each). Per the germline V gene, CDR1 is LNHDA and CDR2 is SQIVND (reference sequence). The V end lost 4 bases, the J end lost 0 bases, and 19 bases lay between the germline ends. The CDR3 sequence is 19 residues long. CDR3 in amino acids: CASSRLGQGALSGANVLTF. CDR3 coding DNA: TGTGCCAGTAGTAGACTGGGGCAGGGAGCTCTCTCTGGGGCCAACGTCCTGACTTTC.

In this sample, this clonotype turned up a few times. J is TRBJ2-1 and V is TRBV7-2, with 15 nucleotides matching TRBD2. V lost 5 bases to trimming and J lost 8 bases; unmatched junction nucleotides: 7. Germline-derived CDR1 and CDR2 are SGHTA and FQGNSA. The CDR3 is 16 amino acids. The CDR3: CASSVGTSGRIDEQFF. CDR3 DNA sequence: TGTGCCAGCAGCGTAGGGACTAGCGGGAGGATCGATGAGCAGTTCTTC.

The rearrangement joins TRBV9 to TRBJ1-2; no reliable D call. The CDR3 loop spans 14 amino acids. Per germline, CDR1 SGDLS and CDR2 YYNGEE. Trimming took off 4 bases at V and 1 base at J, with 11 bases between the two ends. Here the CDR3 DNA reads TGTGCCAGCAGCCCCGCCGTGGTTAACTATGGCTACACCTTC. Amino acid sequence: CASSPAVVNYGYTF.

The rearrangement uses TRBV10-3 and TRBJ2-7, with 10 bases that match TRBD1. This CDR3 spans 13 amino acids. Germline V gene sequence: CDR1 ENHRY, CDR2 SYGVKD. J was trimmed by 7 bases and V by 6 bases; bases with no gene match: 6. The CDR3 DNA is TGTGCCATCAGCGGGACAGGGGAGGGGGAGCAGTACTTC. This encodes CAISGTGEGEQYF.